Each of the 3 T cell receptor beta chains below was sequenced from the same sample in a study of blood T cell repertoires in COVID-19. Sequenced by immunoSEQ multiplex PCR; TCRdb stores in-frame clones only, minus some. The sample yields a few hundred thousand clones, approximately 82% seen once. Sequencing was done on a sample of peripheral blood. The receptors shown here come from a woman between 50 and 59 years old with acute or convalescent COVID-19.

CDR3 sequence: CASSVGRGSTLYEQYF. The CDR3 DNA reads as TGTGCCAGCAGCGTAGGGCGGGGATCGACTCTATACGAGCAGTACTTC. The chain is built from TRBV9 and TRBJ2-7; D perhaps matches TRBD2 (6 bases). Germline loops: CDR1 SGDLS, CDR2 YYNGEE. Trimming removed 0 bases from V and 4 bases from J, with 17 bases in between. The length of the CDR3 is 16 residues.

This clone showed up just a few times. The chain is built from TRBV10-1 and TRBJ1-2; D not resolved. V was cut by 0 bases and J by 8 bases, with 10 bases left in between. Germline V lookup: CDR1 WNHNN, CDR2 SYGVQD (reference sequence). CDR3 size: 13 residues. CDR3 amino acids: CASSESGGRGYTF. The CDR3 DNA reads TGCGCCAGCAGTGAGTCCGGAGGGAGAGGCTACACCTTC.

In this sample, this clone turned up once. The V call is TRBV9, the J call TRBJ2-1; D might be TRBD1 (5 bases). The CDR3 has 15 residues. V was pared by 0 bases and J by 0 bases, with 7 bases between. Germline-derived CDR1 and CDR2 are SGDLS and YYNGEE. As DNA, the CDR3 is TGTGCCAGCAGCGTAGGGGGCACCTCCTACAATGAGCAGTTCTTC. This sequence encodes CASSVGGTSYNEQFF.